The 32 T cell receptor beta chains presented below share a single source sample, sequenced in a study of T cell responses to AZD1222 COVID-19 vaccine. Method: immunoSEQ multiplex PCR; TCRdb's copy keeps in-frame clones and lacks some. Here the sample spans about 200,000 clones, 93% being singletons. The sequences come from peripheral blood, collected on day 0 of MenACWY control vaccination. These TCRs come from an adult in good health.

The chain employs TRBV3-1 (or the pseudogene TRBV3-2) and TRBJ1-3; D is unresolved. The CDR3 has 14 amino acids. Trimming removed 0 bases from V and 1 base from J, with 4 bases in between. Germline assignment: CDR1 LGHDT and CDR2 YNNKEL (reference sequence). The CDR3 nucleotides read TGTGCCAGCAGCCAAGACATGTCTGGAAACACCATATATTTT. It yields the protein CASSQDMSGNTIYF.

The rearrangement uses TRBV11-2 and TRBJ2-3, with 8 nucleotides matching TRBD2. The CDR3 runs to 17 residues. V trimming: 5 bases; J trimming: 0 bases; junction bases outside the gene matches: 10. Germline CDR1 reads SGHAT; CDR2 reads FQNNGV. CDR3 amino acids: CASSLRRTGGSTDTQYF. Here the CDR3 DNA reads TGTGCCAGCAGCCTCCGTAGGACGGGGGGGAGCACAGATACGCAGTATTTT.

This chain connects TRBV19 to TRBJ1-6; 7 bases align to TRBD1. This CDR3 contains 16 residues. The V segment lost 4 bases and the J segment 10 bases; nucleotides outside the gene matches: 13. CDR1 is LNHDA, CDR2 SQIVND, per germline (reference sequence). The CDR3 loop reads CASSTLPGTAGSPLHF. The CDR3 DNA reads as TGTGCCAGTAGTACCCTACCAGGGACAGCGGGCTCACCCCTCCACTTT.

The CDR3 region has the DNA TGCGCCAGCAGCCCCTCGGGGGCACTGAACACTGAAGCTTTCTTT. Its translation is CASSPSGALNTEAFF. The J gene is TRBJ1-1, the V gene TRBV5-1, with a weak D call TRBD1 (6 bases). V was cut by 4 bases and J by 0 bases, with 13 bases left in between. The CDR3 runs 15 residues. Germline CDR1 is SGHRS and CDR2 is YFSETQ.

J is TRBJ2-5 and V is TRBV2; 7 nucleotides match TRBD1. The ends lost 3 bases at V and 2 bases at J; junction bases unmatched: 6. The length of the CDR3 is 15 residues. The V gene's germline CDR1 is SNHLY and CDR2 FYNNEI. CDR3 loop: CASSEFGTAQETQYF. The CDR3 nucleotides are TGTGCCAGCAGTGAGTTCGGGACAGCACAAGAGACCCAGTACTTC.

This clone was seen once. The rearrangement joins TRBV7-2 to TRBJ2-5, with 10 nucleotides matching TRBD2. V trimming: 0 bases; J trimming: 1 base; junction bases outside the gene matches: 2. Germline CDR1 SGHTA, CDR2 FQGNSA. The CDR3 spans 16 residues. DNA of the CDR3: TGTGCCAGCAGCTTAGCGAGGACTAGCGGCCAAGAGACCCAGTACTTC. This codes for CASSLARTSGQETQYF.

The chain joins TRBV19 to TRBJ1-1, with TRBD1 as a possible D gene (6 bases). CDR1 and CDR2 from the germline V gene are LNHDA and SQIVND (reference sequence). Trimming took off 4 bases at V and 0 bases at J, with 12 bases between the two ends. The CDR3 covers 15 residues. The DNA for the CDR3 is TGTGCCAGTAGTAAACCAGGGGTACTGAACACTGAAGCTTTCTTT. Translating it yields CASSKPGVLNTEAFF.

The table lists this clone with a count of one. CDR3 sequence: CASSSDPGRQAYEQYF. The CDR3 nucleotides are TGTGCCAGCAGCTCGGACCCAGGGCGACAAGCCTACGAGCAGTACTTC. The chain is built from TRBV5-6 and TRBJ2-7, with a possible D match to TRBD1 (5 bases). CDR3 length: 16 residues. Trimming took off 3 bases at V and 2 bases at J, with 18 bases between the two ends. Germline V CDR1 and CDR2: SGHDT, YYEEEE.

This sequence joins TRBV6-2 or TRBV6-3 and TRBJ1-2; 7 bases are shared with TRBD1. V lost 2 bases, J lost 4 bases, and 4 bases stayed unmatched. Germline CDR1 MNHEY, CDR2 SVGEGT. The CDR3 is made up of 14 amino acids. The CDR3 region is CASSYRPGGYGYTF. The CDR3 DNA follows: TGTGCCAGCAGTTACCGTCCAGGGGGCTATGGCTACACCTTC.

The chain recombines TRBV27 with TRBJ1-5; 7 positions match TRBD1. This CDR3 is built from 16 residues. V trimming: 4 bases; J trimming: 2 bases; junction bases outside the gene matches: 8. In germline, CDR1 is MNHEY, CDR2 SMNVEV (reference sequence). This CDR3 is CASSYTGDSRNQPQHF. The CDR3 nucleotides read TGTGCCAGCAGTTATACAGGGGATAGTCGCAATCAGCCCCAGCATTTT.

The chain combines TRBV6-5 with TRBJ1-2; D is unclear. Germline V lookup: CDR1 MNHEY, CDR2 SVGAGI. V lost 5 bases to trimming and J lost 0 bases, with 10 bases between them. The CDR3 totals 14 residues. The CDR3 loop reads CASSRPGTNYGYTF. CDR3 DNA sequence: TGTGCCAGCAGTCGCCCGGGAACTAACTATGGCTACACCTTC.

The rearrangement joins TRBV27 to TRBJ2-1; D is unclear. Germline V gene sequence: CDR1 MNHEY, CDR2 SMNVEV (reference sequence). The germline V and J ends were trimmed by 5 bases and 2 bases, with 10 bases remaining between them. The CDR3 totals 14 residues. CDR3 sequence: CASSVLPPYNEQFF. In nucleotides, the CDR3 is TGTGCCAGCAGTGTACTGCCCCCCTACAATGAGCAGTTCTTC.

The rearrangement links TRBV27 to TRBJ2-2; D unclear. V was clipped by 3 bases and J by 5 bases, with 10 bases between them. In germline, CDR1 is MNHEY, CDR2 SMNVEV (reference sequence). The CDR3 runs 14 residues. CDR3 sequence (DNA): TGTGCCAGCAGTTTTGCTGCTGATACCGGGGAGCTGTTTTTT. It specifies CASSFAADTGELFF.

The CDR3, as DNA: TGTGCCAGCAGCTTAGATACGCTCAATGAGCAGTTCTTC. Protein: CASSLDTLNEQFF. The gene calls are TRBV11-2 and TRBJ2-1; D call uncertain. Germline CDR1 and CDR2: SGHAT and FQNNGV. Trimming removed 0 bases at V and 6 bases at J, with 6 bases between. The CDR3 runs to 13 residues.

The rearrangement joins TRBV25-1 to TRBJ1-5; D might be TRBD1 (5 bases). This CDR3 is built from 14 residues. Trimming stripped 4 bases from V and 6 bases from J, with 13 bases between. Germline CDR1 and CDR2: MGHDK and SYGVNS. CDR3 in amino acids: CASSAGLSSQPQHF. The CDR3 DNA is TGTGCCAGCAGTGCAGGGCTATCAAGTCAGCCCCAGCATTTT.

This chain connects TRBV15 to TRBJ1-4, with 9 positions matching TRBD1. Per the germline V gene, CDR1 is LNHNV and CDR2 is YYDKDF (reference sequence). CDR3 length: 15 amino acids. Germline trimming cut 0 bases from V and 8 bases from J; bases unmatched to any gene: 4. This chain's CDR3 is CATSRDGTGREKLFF. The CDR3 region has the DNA TGTGCCACCAGCAGAGATGGGACAGGGAGAGAAAAACTGTTTTTT.

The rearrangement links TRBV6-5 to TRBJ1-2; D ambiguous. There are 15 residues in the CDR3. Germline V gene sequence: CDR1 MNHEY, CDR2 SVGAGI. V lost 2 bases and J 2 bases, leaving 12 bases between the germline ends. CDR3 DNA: TGTGCCAGCAGTTACCAACAGAACATGAACTATGGCTACACCTTC. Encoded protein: CASSYQQNMNYGYTF.

Here the CDR3 reads CASSDREGAPNEKLFF. CDR3 in DNA: TGTGCCAGCAGCGACCGGGAGGGGGCGCCTAATGAAAAACTGTTTTTT. This chain links TRBV4-2 with TRBJ1-4; 7 nucleotides match TRBD1. V trimming: 5 bases; J trimming: 3 bases; junction bases outside the gene matches: 9. The length of the CDR3 is 16 residues. CDR1 and CDR2 (germline): LGHNA, YNFKEQ.

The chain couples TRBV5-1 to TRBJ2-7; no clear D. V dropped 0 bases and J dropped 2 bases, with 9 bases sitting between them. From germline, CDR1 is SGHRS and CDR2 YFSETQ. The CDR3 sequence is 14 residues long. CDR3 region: CASSLARQTYEQYF. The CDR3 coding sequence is TGCGCCAGCAGCTTGGCACGGCAAACCTACGAGCAGTACTTC.

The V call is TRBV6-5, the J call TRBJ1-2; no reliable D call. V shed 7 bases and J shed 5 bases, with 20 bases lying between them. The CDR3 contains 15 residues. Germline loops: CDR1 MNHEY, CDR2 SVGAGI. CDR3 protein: CASTRHGSDPYGYTF. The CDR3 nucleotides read TGTGCCAGCACCCGGCACGGATCTGACCCATATGGCTACACCTTC.

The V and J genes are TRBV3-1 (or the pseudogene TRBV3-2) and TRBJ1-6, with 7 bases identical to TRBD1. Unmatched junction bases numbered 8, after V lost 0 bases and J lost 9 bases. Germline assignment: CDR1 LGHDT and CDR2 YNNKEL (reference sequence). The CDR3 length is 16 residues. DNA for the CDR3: TGTGCCAGCAGCCAAGATTCCGGGCAGGGGGGTTCACCCCTCCACTTT. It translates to CASSQDSGQGGSPLHF.

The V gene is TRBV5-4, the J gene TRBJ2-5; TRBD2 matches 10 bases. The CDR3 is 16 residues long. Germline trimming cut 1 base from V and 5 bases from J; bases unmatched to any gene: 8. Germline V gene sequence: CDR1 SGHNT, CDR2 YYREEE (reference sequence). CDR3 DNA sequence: TGTGCCAGCAGCTTGTCTAGCGGGGGATGGTGGGAGACCCAGTACTTC. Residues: CASSLSSGGWWETQYF.

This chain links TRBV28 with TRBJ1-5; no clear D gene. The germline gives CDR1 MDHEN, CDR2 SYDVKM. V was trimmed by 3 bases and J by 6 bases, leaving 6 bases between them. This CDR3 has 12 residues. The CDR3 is CASSFSGQPQHF. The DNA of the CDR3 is TGTGCCAGCAGTTTTTCGGGTCAGCCCCAGCATTTT.

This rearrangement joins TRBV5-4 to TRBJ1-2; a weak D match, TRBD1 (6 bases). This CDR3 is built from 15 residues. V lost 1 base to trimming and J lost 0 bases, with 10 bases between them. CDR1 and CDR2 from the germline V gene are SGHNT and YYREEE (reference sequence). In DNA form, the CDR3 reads TGTGCCAGCAGCTTGTCTCCAGGGGCTAACTATGGCTACACCTTC. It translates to CASSLSPGANYGYTF.

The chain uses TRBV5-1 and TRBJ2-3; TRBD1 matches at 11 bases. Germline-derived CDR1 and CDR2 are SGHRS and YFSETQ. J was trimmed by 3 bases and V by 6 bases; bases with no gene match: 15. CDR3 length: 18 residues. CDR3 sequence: CASTQMSSGTGGTDTQYF. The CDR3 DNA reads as TGCGCCAGCACCCAAATGAGCTCCGGGACAGGGGGAACAGATACGCAGTATTTT.

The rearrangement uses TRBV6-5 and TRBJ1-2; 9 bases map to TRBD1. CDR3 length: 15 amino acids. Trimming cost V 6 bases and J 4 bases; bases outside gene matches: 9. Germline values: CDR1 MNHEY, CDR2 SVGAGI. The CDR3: CASSTGTGLIYGYTF. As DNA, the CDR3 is TGTGCCAGCAGCACCGGGACAGGGCTTATCTATGGCTACACCTTC.

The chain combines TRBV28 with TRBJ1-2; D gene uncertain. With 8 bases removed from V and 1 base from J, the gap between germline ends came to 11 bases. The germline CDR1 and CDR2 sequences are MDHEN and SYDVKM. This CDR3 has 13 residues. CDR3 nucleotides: TGTGCCAGCGCGACCTCGGTTAACTATGGCTACACCTTC. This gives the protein CASATSVNYGYTF.

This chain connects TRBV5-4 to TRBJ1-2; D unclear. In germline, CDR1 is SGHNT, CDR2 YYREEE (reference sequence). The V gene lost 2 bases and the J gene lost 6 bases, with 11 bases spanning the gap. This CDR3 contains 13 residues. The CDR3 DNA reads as TGTGCCAGCAGCTTACGCACGTTCGATGGCTACACCTTC. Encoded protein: CASSLRTFDGYTF. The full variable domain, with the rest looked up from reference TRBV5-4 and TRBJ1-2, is ETGVTQSPTHLIKTRGQQVTLRCSSQSGHNTVSWYQQALGQGPQFIFQYYREEENGRGNFPPRFSGLQFPNYSSELNVNALELDDSALYLCASSLRTFDGYTFGSGTRLTVV.

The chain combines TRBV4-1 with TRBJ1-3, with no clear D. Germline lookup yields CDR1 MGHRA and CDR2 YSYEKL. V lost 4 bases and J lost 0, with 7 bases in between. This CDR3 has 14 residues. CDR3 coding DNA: TGCGCCAGCAGCCGCCTAAGCTCTGGAAACACCATATATTTT. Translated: CASSRLSSGNTIYF.

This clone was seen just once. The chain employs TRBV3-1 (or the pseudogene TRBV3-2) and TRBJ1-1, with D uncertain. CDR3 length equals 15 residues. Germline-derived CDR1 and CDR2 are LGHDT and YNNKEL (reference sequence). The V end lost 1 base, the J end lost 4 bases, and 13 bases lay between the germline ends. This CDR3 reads CASSQASGLGTEAFF. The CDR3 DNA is TGTGCCAGCAGCCAAGCCTCGGGCCTCGGCACTGAAGCTTTCTTT.

This CDR3 is CASSPPRGLGSPLHF. DNA of the CDR3: TGTGCCAGCAGCCCCCCGAGGGGATTGGGATCACCCCTCCACTTT. This chain links TRBV6-5 with TRBJ1-6; possible D gene TRBD1, 5 bases. The CDR3 sequence is 15 residues long. Germline CDR1 and CDR2: MNHEY and SVGAGI. Trimming took 6 bases from V and 10 from J, leaving 19 bases between them.

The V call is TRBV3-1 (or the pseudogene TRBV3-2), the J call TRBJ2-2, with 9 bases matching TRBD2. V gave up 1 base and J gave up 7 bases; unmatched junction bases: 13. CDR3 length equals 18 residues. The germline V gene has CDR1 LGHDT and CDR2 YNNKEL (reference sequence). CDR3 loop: CASSQVFVGLARVGELFF. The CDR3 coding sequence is TGTGCCAGCAGCCAAGTTTTCGTTGGACTAGCGAGGGTCGGGGAGCTGTTTTTT.